Listed below are T cell receptor beta chains from one sample, sequenced in a study of CD8+ T cells in alopecia areata. Using immunoSEQ multiplex PCR, the repertoire was profiled, and TCRdb retains in-frame clones only, with some absent. This sample has approximately 110,000 clones, with around 53% found just once. This specimen was CD8+ T cells sorted from blood, taken at week 24, from a patient treated with tofacitinib. Receptors were obtained from a human donor with alopecia areata. CDR3s include the opening cysteine and the closing phenylalanine or tryptophan. The D gene is left open where the match is weak. Size tells how often a clone was seen (once, few, many) or the class of an expanded clone, and some rows leave it out.

v_gene	j_gene	d_gene	abundance	CDR3aa	CDR3nt
TRBV30	TRBJ2-3	.	.	CAWSLSGPDTQYF	TGTGCCTGGAGTCTCTCAGGACCAGATACGCAGTATTTT
TRBV13	TRBJ2-7	.	few	CASSSRQVPYEQYF	TGTGCCAGCAGCTCCCGACAGGTGCCCTACGAGCAGTACTTC
TRBV6-1	TRBJ1-3	.	.	CASSEMSEGSSGNTIYF	TGTGCCAGCAGTGAAATGTCGGAGGGAAGCTCTGGAAACACCATATATTTT
TRBV19	TRBJ2-5	.	.	CASSSASGPQETQYF	TGTGCCAGTAGTTCTGCAAGCGGCCCCCAAGAGACCCAGTACTTC
TRBV5-6	TRBJ2-7	.	.	CASSFGSSYEQYF	TGTGCCAGCAGCTTCGGCAGCTCCTACGAGCAGTACTTC
TRBV30	TRBJ1-1	.	.	CAWNSQRIPSTEAFF	TGTGCCTGGAACTCCCAGCGAATCCCGTCCACTGAAGCTTTCTTT
TRBV5-1	TRBJ1-1	.	.	CASSFGAEAFF	TGCGCCAGCAGTTTCGGGGCCGAAGCTTTCTTT
TRBV6-1	TRBJ1-1	.	.	CASKARGEAFF	TGTGCCAGCAAGGCACGCGGTGAAGCTTTCTTT
TRBV7-3	TRBJ2-7	.	.	CASSQFGDSSYEQYF	TGTGCCAGCAGCCAGTTCGGAGACAGCTCCTACGAGCAGTACTTC
TRBV4-1	TRBJ2-7	TRBD1	few	CASSQASGGLNEQYF	TGCGCCAGCAGCCAAGCGTCAGGGGGCTTGAACGAGCAGTACTTC
TRBV6-5	TRBJ2-3	.	.	CASSSYTGSTDTQYF	TGTGCCAGCAGTTCGTATACCGGGAGCACAGATACGCAGTATTTT
TRBV5-6	TRBJ2-7	TRBD1	.	CASNPTGKGIYEQYF	TGTGCCAGCAACCCGACAGGGAAAGGGATCTACGAGCAGTACTTC
TRBV5-1	TRBJ2-7	TRBD2	.	CASSSGESSYEQYF	TGCGCCAGTAGTAGCGGGGAGAGCTCCTACGAGCAGTACTTC
TRBV5-1	TRBJ2-2	.	few	CASSGGTGELFF	TGCGCCAGCTCTGGGGGCACCGGGGAGCTGTTTTTT
TRBV27	TRBJ2-7	TRBD1	.	CASSPTTGGADEQYF	TGTGCCAGCAGTCCAACCACAGGGGGCGCGGACGAGCAGTACTTC
TRBV29-1	TRBJ1-3	.	.	CSATGGSLSGNTIYF	TGCAGCGCCACCGGGGGCAGTCTCTCTGGAAACACCATATATTTT
TRBV27	TRBJ1-5	TRBD1	.	CASSFTTGDGNQPQHF	TGTGCCAGCAGTTTCACGACAGGGGATGGCAATCAGCCCCAGCATTTT
TRBV13	TRBJ2-7	TRBD1	.	CASSFGDRDYEQYF	TGTGCCAGCAGCTTTGGGGACAGGGACTACGAGCAGTACTTC
TRBV15	TRBJ1-4	.	.	CATRVGAENEKLFF	TGTGCCACCCGCGTCGGGGCAGAAAATGAAAAACTGTTTTTT
TRBV5-4	TRBJ1-6	TRBD1	.	CASSRAGQMDSPLHF	TGTGCCAGCAGCCGCGCGGGACAGATGGATTCACCCCTCCACTTT
TRBV27	TRBJ2-7	.	.	CASTPISGNEQYF	TGTGCCAGCACCCCCATCTCTGGGAACGAGCAGTACTTC
TRBV19	TRBJ2-7	TRBD1	.	CASSITGGGIGYEQYF	TGTGCCAGTAGTATTACAGGGGGCGGCATTGGCTACGAGCAGTACTTC
TRBV4-3	TRBJ1-2	TRBD1	.	CASSQDDRGQYGYTF	TGCGCCAGCAGCCAAGATGACAGGGGTCAATATGGCTACACCTTC
TRBV13	TRBJ1-2	TRBD1	few	CASRNSTGGYGYTF	TGTGCCAGCAGAAACTCGACAGGGGGGTATGGCTACACCTTC
TRBV14	TRBJ2-1	.	few	CASSQDWHNEQFF	TGTGCCAGCAGCCAAGATTGGCACAATGAGCAGTTCTTC
TRBV2	TRBJ2-1	.	.	CAVTGSNEQFF	TGTGCCGTCACGGGTTCCAATGAGCAGTTCTTC
TRBV30	TRBJ1-1	.	few	CAWSVAWDTEAFF	TGTGCCTGGAGTGTGGCCTGGGACACTGAAGCTTTCTTT
TRBV7-9	TRBJ2-7	.	.	CASSLEGTDYEQYF	TGTGCCAGCAGCTTGGAGGGGACGGACTACGAGCAGTACTTC
TRBV29-1	TRBJ2-5	.	few	CSVGGEETQYF	TGCAGCGTTGGAGGTGAGGAGACCCAGTACTTC
TRBV6-1	TRBJ2-5	TRBD2	.	CASSDLSSGKETQYF	TGTGCCAGCAGTGATCTCTCTAGCGGCAAAGAGACCCAGTACTTC
TRBV2	TRBJ2-7	TRBD1	.	CAGHRDRAYEQYF	TGTGCCGGCCACCGGGACAGGGCCTACGAGCAGTACTTC
TRBV19	TRBJ1-1	.	.	CASSMRQLEAFF	TGTGCCAGTAGTATGAGGCAGCTTGAAGCTTTCTTT
TRBV4-3	TRBJ2-1	TRBD2	.	CASSHVLAGGPRNEQFF	TGCGCCAGCAGCCACGTGCTAGCGGGGGGGCCCCGCAATGAGCAGTTCTTC
TRBV6-5	TRBJ2-5	.	.	CASSSGHTQETQYF	TGTGCCAGCAGCTCGGGACACACACAAGAGACCCAGTACTTC
TRBV6-5	TRBJ2-7	.	.	CASTSGSYEQYF	TGTGCCAGCACCTCCGGATCCTACGAGCAGTACTTC
TRBV5-6	TRBJ1-1	.	.	CASSFEGTEAFF	TGTGCCAGCAGCTTCGAGGGCACTGAAGCTTTCTTT
TRBV27	TRBJ2-4	.	medium-sized	CASSIQRPLVAKNIQYF	TGTGCCAGCAGTATCCAGAGACCGTTAGTAGCCAAAAACATTCAGTACTTC
TRBV5-6	TRBJ2-5	TRBD2	.	CASSPSGGALETQYF	TGTGCCAGCAGCCCTAGCGGGGGGGCCTTAGAGACCCAGTACTTC
TRBV27	TRBJ1-2	.	.	CASSSGPVRGYTF	TGTGCCAGCAGTTCCGGACCAGTGAGGGGCTACACCTTC
TRBV20-1	TRBJ2-1	.	.	CSASDNEQFF	TGCAGTGCTTCTGATAATGAGCAGTTCTTC
TRBV15	TRBJ2-1	.	.	CATSSTQGFARNEQFF	TGTGCCACCAGCAGTACTCAGGGTTTTGCTAGGAATGAGCAGTTCTTC
TRBV4-3	TRBJ2-3	.	.	CASSQDLAPAGTDTQYF	TGCGCCAGCAGCCAAGATCTGGCGCCAGCGGGCACAGATACGCAGTATTTT
TRBV29-1	TRBJ1-1	.	few	CSVNSNFGHSMNTEAFF	TGCAGCGTTAACAGTAATTTTGGTCACAGCATGAACACTGAAGCTTTCTTT
TRBV27	TRBJ1-6	.	.	CASGTLGNSPLHF	TGTGCCAGCGGGACTCTGGGGAATTCACCCCTCCACTTT